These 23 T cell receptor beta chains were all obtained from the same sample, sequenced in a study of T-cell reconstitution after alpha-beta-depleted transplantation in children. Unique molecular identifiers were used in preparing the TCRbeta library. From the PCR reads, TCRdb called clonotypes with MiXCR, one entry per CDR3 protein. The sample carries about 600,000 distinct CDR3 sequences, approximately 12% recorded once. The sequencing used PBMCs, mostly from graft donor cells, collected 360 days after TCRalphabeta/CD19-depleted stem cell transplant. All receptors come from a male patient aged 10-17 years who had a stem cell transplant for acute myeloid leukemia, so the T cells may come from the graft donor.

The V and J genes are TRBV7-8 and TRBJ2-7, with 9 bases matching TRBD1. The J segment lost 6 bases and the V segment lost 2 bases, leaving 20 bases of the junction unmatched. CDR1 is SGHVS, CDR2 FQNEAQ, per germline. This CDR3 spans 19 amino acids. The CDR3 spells CASSLSGLGTGFRKSEQYF. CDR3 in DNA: TGTGCCAGCAGCTTATCGGGGCTGGGGACAGGGTTTAGGAAGAGCGAGCAGTACTTC.

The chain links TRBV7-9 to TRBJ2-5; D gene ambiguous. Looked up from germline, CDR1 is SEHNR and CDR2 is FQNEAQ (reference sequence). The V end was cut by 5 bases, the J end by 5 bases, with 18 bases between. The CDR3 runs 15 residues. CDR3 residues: CASSGSTVAEETQYF. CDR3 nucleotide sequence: TGTGCCAGCAGCGGGTCAACAGTGGCAGAGGAGACCCAGTACTTC.

CDR3 in DNA: TGCAGCTTTGGACAGGGGGCGAGTGGGACCATGAACACTGAAGCTTTCTTT. Residues: CSFGQGASGTMNTEAFF. The chain recombines TRBV29-1 with TRBJ1-1; TRBD1 matches 11 bases. Germline CDR1 and CDR2: SQVTM and ANQGSEA. The V segment lost 8 bases and the J segment 0 bases; nucleotides outside the gene matches: 14. The CDR3 sequence is 17 residues long.

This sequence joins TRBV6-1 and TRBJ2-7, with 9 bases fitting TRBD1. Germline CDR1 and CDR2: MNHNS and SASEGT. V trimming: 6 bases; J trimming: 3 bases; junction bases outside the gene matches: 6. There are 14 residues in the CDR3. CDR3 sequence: CASRAPGQGYEQYF. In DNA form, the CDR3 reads TGTGCCAGCAGGGCCCCGGGACAGGGCTACGAGCAGTACTTC.

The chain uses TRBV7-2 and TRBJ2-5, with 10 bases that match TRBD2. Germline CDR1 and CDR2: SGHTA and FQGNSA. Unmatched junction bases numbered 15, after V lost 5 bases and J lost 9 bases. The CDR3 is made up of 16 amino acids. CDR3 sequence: CASSTGGLAARLAQYF. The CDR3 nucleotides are TGTGCCAGCAGCACAGGAGGACTAGCGGCACGTTTGGCCCAGTACTTC.

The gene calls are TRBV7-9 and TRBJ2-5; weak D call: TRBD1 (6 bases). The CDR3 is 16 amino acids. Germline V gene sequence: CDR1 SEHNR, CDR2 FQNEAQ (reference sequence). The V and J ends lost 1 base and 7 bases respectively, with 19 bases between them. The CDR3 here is CASSLDPGVIATTQYF. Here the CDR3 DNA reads TGTGCCAGCAGCTTAGATCCAGGGGTGATTGCGACGACCCAGTACTTC.

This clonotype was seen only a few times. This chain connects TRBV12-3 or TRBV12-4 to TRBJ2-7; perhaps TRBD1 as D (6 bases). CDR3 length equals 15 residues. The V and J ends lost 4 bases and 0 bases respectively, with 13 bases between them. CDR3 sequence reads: CASSSVQGTSYEQYF. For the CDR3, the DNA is TGTGCCAGCAGTTCGGTACAGGGTACCTCCTACGAGCAGTACTTC.

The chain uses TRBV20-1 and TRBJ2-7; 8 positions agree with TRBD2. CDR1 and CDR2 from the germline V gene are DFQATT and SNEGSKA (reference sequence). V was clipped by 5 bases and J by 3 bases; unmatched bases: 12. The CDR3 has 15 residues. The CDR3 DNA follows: TGCAGTGCTCCGAGAGAGCGGGGGATCGTCTACGAGCAGTACTTC. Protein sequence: CSAPRERGIVYEQYF.

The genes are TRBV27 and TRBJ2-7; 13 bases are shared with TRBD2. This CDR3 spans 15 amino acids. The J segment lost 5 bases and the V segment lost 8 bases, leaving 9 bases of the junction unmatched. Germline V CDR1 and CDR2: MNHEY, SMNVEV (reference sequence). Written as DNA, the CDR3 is TGTGCCAGCGGGCCACTAGCGGGAGGGTCCCACGAGCAGTACTTC. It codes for CASGPLAGGSHEQYF.

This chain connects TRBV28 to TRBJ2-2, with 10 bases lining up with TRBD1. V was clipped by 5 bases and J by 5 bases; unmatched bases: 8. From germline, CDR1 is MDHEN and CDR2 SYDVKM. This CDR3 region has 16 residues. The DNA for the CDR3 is TGTGCCAGCAGTGACCTCGGGACAGGGGTTACCGGGGAGCTGTTTTTT. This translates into CASSDLGTGVTGELFF.

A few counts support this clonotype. The CDR3 spells CASSLSGGGGYEQYF. CDR3 DNA sequence: TGTGCCAGCAGTTTATCGGGAGGAGGAGGATACGAGCAGTACTTC. The rearrangement links TRBV28 to TRBJ2-7, with 7 bases identical to TRBD2. The CDR3 is 15 amino acids. From germline, CDR1 is MDHEN and CDR2 SYDVKM. The trim removed 1 base at V and 4 bases at J, leaving 7 bases unmatched. The variable domain in full, completed from reference TRBV28 and TRBJ2-7, reads DVKVTQSSRYLVKRTGEKVFLECVQDMDHENMFWYRQDPGLGLRLIYFSYDVKMKEKGDIPEGYSVSREKKERFSLILESASTNQTSMYLCASSLSGGGGYEQYFGPGTRLTVT.

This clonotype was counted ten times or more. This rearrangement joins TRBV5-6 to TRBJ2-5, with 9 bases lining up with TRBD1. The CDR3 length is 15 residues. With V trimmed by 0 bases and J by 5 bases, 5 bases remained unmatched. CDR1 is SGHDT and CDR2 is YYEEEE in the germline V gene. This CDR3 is CASSLETGGDETQYF. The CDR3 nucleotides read TGTGCCAGCAGCTTGGAAACAGGGGGCGATGAGACCCAGTACTTC.

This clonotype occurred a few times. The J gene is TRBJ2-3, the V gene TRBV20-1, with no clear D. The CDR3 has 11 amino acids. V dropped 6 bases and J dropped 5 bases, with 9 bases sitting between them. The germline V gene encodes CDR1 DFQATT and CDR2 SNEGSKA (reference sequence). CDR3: CSATLGDTQYF. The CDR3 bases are TGCAGTGCAACCTTAGGAGATACGCAGTATTTT.

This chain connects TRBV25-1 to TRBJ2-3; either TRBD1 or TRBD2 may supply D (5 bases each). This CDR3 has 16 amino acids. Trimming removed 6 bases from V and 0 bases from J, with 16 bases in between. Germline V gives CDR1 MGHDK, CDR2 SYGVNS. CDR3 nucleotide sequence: TGTGCCAGCAGGGGCCTCCGGGACCAGAGCACAGATACGCAGTATTTT. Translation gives CASRGLRDQSTDTQYF.

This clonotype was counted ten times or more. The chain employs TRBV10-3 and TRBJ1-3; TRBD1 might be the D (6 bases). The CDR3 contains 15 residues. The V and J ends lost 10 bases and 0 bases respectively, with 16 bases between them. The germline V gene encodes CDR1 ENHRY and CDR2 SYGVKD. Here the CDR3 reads CATRADRNSGNTIYF. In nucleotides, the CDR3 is TGTGCCACCCGGGCCGACAGGAACTCTGGAAACACCATATATTTT.

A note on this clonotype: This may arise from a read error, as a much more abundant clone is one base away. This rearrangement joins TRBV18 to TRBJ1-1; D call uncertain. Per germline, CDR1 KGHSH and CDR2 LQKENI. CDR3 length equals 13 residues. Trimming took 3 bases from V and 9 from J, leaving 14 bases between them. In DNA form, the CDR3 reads TGTGCCAGCTCACCCCGGGAAACAACTAAAGCTTTCTTT. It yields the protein CASSPRETTKAFF.

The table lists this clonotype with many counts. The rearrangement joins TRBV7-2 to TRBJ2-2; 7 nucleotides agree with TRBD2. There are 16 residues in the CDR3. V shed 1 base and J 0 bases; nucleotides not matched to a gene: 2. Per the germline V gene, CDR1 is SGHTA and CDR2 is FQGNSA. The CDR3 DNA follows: TGTGCCAGCAGCTTAGATGGGGGGGCGAACACCGGGGAGCTGTTTTTT. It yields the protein CASSLDGGANTGELFF.

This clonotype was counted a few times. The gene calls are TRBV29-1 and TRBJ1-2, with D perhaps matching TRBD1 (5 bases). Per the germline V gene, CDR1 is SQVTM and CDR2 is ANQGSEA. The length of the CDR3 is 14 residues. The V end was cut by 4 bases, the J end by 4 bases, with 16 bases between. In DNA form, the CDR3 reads TGCAGCGTTGGGGTTTCGGGGGATGGCTATGGCTACACCTTC. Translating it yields CSVGVSGDGYGYTF.

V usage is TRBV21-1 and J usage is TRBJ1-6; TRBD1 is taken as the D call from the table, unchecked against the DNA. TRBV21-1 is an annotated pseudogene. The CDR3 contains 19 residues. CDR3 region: CASSKARDRGPKENSPLHF. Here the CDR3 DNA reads TGTGCCAGCAGCAAAGCGCGGGACAGGGGGCCGAAAGAGAATTCACCCCTCCACTTT.

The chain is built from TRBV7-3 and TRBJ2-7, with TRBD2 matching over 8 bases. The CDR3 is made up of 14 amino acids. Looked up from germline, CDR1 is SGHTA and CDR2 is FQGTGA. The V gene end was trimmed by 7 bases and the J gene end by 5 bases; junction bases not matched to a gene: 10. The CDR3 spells CASTREGFSHEQYF. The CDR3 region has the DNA TGTGCCAGCACCCGGGAGGGCTTTTCCCACGAGCAGTACTTC.

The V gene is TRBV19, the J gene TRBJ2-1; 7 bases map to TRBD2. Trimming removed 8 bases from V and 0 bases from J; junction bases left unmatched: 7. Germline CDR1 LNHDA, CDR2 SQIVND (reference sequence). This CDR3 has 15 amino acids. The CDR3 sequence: CASGLVESSYNEQFF. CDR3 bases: TGTGCCAGTGGACTAGTCGAAAGCTCCTACAATGAGCAGTTCTTC.

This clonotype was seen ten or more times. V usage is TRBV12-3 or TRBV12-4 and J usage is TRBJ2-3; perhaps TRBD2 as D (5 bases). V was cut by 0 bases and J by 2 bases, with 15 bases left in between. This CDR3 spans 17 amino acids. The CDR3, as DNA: TGTGCCAGCAGTTTAGCGGTTTCTGGCGACTACACAGATACGCAGTATTTT. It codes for CASSLAVSGDYTDTQYF.

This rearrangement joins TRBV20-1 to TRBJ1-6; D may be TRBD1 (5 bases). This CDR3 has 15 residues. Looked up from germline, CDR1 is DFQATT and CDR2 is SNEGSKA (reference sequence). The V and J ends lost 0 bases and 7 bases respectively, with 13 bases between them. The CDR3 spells CSARDQGPQNSPLHF. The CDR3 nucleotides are TGCAGTGCTAGAGACCAGGGTCCGCAGAATTCACCCCTCCACTTT.